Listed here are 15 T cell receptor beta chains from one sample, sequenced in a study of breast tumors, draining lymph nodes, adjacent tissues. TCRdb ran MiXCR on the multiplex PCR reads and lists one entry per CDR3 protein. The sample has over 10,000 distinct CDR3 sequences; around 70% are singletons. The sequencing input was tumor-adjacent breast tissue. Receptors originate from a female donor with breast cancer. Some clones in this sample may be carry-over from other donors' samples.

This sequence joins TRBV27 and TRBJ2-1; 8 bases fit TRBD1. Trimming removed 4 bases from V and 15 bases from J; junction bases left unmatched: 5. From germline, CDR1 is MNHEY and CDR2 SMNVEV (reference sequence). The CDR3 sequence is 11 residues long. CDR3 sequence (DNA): TGTGCCAGCAGTTCAGGGGGCCGTAGGTTCTTC. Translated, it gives CASSSGGRRFF.

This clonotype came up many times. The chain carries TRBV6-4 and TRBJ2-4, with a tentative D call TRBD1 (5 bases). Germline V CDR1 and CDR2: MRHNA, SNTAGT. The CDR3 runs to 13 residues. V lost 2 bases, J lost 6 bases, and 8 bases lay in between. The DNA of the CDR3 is TGTGCCAGCAGTGACGGGCAGGGAAACATTCAGTACTTC. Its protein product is CASSDGQGNIQYF.

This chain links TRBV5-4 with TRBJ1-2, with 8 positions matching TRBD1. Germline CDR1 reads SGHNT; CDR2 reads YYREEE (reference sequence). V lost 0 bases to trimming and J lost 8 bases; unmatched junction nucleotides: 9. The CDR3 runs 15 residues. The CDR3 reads CASSLGTGTSWGYTF. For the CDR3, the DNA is TGTGCCAGCAGCTTGGGGACAGGGACCTCCTGGGGCTACACCTTC.

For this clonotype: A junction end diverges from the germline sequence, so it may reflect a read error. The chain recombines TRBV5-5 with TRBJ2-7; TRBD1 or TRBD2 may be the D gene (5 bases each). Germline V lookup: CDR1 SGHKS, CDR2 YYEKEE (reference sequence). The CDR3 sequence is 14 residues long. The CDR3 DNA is TGCGCCAGCAGCCAAGAGCCATGGGGGTACGAGCAGTACTTC. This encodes CASSQEPWGYEQYF.

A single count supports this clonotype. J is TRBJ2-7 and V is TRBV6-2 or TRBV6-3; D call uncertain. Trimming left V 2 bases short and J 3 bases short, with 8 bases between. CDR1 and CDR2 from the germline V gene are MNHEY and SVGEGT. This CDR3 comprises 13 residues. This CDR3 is CASSYQKVYEQYF. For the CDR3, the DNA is TGTGCCAGCAGTTACCAAAAGGTCTACGAGCAGTACTTC.

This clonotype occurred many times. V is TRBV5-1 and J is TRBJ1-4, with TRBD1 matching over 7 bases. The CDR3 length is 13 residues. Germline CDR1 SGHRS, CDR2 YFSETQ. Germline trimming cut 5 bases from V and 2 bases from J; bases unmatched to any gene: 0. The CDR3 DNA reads TGCGCCAGCAGACAGGGGACTAATGAAAAACTGTTTTTT. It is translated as CASRQGTNEKLFF.

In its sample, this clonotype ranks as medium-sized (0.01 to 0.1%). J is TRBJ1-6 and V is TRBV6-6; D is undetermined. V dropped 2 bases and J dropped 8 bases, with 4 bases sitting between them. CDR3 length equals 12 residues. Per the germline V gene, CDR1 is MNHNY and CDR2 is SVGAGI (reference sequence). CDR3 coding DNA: TGTGCCAGCAGTTACGTGGATTCACCCCTCCACTTT. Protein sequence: CASSYVDSPLHF.

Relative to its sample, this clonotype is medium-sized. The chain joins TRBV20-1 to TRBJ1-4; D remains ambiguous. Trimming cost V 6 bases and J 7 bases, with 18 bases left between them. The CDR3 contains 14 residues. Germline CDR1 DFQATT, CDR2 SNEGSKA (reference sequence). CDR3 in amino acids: CSANQVSGSEKLFF. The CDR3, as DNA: TGCAGTGCAAATCAGGTCTCGGGGAGTGAAAAACTGTTTTTT.

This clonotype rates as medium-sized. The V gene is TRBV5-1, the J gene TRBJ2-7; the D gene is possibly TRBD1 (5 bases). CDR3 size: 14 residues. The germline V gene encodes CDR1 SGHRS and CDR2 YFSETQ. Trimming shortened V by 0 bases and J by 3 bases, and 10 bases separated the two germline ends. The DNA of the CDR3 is TGCGCCAGCAGCTTGGCCGGCAGGGACTACGAGCAGTACTTC. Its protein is CASSLAGRDYEQYF.

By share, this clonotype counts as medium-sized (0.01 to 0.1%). The chain's CDR3 is CASSMEGASHGYTF. The CDR3 bases are TGTGCCAGTAGTATGGAGGGGGCGAGCCATGGCTACACCTTC. This chain links TRBV19 with TRBJ1-2; 7 nucleotides line up with TRBD1. Germline V lookup: CDR1 LNHDA, CDR2 SQIVND (reference sequence). This CDR3 is 14 amino acids long. Losses at the gene ends were 3 bases for V and 6 bases for J; bases not matched to a gene: 7.

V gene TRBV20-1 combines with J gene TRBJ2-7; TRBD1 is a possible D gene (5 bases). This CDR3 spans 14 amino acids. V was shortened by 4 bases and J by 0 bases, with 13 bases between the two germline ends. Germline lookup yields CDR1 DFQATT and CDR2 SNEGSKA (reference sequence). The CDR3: CSAMVGANSYEQYF. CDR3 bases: TGCAGTGCTATGGTAGGGGCGAACTCCTACGAGCAGTACTTC.

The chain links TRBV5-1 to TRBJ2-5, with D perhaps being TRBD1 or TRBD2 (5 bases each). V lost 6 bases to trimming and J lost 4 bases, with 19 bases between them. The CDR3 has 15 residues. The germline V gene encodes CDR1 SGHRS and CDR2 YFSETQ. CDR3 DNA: TGCGCCAGCATGAGGACGGGATCGGGACCAGAGACCCAGTACTTC. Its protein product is CASMRTGSGPETQYF.

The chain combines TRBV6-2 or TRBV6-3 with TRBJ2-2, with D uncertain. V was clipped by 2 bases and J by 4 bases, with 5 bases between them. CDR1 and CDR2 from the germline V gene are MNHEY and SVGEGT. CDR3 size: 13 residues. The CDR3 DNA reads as TGTGCCAGCAGTTACCAAACCACCGGGGAGCTGTTTTTT. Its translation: CASSYQTTGELFF.

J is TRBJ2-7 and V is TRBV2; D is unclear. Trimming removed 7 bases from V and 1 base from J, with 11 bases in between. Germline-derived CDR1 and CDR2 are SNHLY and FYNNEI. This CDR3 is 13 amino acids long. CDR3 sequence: CASNGRNSYEQYF. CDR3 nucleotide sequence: TGTGCCAGCAACGGACGGAATTCCTACGAGCAGTACTTC. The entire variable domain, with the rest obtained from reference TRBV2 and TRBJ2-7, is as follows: EPEVTQTPSHQVTQMGQEVILRCVPISNHLYFYWYRQILGQKVEFLVSFYNNEISEKSEIFDDQFSVERPDGSNFTLKIRSTKLEDSAMYFCASNGRNSYEQYFGPGTRLTVT.

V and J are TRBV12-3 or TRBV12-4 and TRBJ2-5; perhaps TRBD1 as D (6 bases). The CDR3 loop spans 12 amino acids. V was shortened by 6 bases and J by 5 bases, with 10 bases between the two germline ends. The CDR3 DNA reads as TGTGCCAGCAGCGATGGGGGCGAGACCCAGTACTTC. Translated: CASSDGGETQYF.